Each of the 9 T cell receptor beta chains below was sequenced from the same sample in a study of T-cell reconstitution after alpha-beta-depleted transplantation in children (dated by TCRdb to the mid-2010s). Interpreted using the paper, the treatment or condition label stands for: allogeneic hematopoietic cell transplantation with graft depleted of TCRalphabeta T cells and CD19 B cells. The library was obtained by PCR. Data came from an Illumina HiSeq 2500. Molecular barcoding was employed in the preparation of TCR libraries, with unique molecular identifiers being used to normalize TCRbeta repertoire quantification. The public sequencing data were trimmed at Q25 with fastp and processed into clonotypes with MiXCR by TCRdb, which kept only in-frame beta chains. A single entry per CDR3 protein holds the most common genes and DNA from its merged rows. This sample comprises 400,000 to 450,000 distinct CDR3 sequences, roughly 44% of them detected only once. 25% to 30% of the sample belongs to the ten largest clones.

The input for sequencing was PBMCs, taken before TCRalphabeta/CD19-depleted stem cell transplant. The receptor source for this set is a girl aged 2 to 9 with aplastic anemia, due to receive a stem cell transplant.

The J gene is TRBJ2-5, the V gene TRBV30, with TRBD1 identical over 7 bases. V was clipped by 2 bases and J by 5 bases; unmatched bases: 8. The CDR3 extends over 14 amino acids. From germline, CDR1 is GTSNPN and CDR2 SVGIG (reference sequence). This CDR3 reads CAWSKRGLMETQYF. CDR3 DNA sequence: TGTGCCTGGAGTAAGAGGGGGCTGATGGAGACCCAGTACTTC.

CDR3 in DNA: TGTGCCTGGAGTGTACACGGGGGAGATCGGGAGACCCAGTACTTC. It yields the protein CAWSVHGGDRETQYF. The chain is built from TRBV30 and TRBJ2-5; possibly TRBD2 for D (6 bases). V was shortened by 0 bases and J by 5 bases, with 16 bases between the two germline ends. This CDR3 is built from 15 residues. Germline loops: CDR1 GTSNPN, CDR2 SVGIG (reference sequence).

This clonotype was seen a few times. The chain employs TRBV5-1 and TRBJ2-3, with unresolved D. The germline V gene has CDR1 SGHRS and CDR2 YFSETQ. V lost 4 bases to trimming and J lost 0 bases, with 9 bases between them. This CDR3 spans 14 amino acids. DNA of the CDR3: TGCGCCAGCAGCGTGGCCCCTAGCACAGATACGCAGTATTTT. As protein: CASSVAPSTDTQYF.

This clonotype has just a few counts. The genes are TRBV20-1 and TRBJ2-7; 8 bases map to TRBD1. J was trimmed by 6 bases and V by 3 bases; bases with no gene match: 1. The germline gives CDR1 DFQATT, CDR2 SNEGSKA (reference sequence). The CDR3 extends over 11 amino acids. CDR3 loop: CSASRGREQYF. The CDR3 nucleotides are TGCAGTGCTAGCAGGGGGCGCGAGCAGTACTTC.

This chain uses TRBV20-1 with TRBJ1-5, with 10 bases lining up with TRBD1. V trimming: 5 bases; J trimming: 6 bases; junction bases outside the gene matches: 1. The CDR3 spans 12 residues. Germline CDR1 DFQATT, CDR2 SNEGSKA (reference sequence). As DNA, the CDR3 is TGCAGTGCTTGGGACAGGGGTCAGCCCCAGCATTTT. This encodes CSAWDRGQPQHF.

The rearrangement uses TRBV29-1 and TRBJ2-7; TRBD1 aligns across 8 bases. Germline V lookup: CDR1 SQVTM, CDR2 ANQGSEA. The length of the CDR3 is 14 residues. Trimming cost V 6 bases and J 3 bases; bases outside gene matches: 10. The CDR3 protein is CSVYGQGKNYEQYF. DNA for the CDR3: TGCAGCGTCTACGGACAGGGTAAGAACTACGAGCAGTACTTC.

This clonotype occurred a few times. CDR3 bases: TGCAGTGCTCCTGCACTTCCCCAAGAGACCCAGTACTTC. Translated, it gives CSAPALPQETQYF. The J gene is TRBJ2-5, the V gene TRBV20-1, with D unresolved. The V end lost 5 bases, the J end lost 1 base, and 11 bases lay between the germline ends. Germline CDR1 reads DFQATT; CDR2 reads SNEGSKA (reference sequence). There are 13 residues in the CDR3.

This clonotype came up many times. V usage is TRBV27 and J usage is TRBJ1-1; D not resolved. In germline, CDR1 is MNHEY, CDR2 SMNVEV (reference sequence). This CDR3 is 18 amino acids long. V lost 1 base, J lost 0 bases, and 18 bases lay in between. The DNA for the CDR3 is TGTGCCAGCAGTTTATACAGATTTATTAAATATTTGAACACTGAAGCTTTCTTT. Amino acids: CASSLYRFIKYLNTEAFF.

This clonotype was seen more than once but under ten times. The chain links TRBV5-1 to TRBJ2-7; 9 nucleotides line up with TRBD1. This CDR3 is built from 15 residues. V lost 4 bases and J lost 5; bases outside the gene matches: 10. Germline values: CDR1 SGHRS, CDR2 YFSETQ. This chain's CDR3 is CASSTKRDRVNEQYF. CDR3 in DNA: TGCGCCAGCAGCACTAAACGGGACAGGGTCAACGAGCAGTACTTC.